Detailed here is one T cell receptor (beta chain). As yet, its antigen is unknown. J lost 5 bases, V lost 0 bases, and 3 bases had no gene match. The CDR3 runs to 15 residues. Germline CDR1 and CDR2: SGHRS and YFSETQ. The assay was immunoSEQ multiplex PCR, and TCRdb's table has in-frame clones only and misses some. The data contain millions of clones, just over 90% of them singletons. This sample was taken from a study of shared clonotypes between healthy human individuals. Study conclusions and caveats: Naive CD4 clonotypes overlapped across a handful of donors at approximately 5%.

Terminally differentiated effector memory CD45RA+ cells were excluded from the naive CD8 cells, which were CD45RO-negative and positively selected for CCR7. Every contributor of samples was a Caucasian grown-up residing in Nashville, Tennessee. The sample taken for sequencing was naive CD8+ T cells from PBMCs. The receptor comes from a man aged 18-30 years in good health. Some clones in this sample may be carry-over from other donors' samples. This chain connects TRBV5-1 to TRBJ2-2; 8 bases match TRBD2. Here the CDR3 reads CASSLGPSGTGELFF. The CDR3 DNA reads as TGCGCCAGCAGCTTGGGTCCTAGCGGGACCGGGGAGCTGTTTTTT.